This passage covers 18 T cell receptor beta chains from one sample sequenced in a study of blood T cell repertoires in COVID-19. Generated by immunoSEQ multiplex PCR, the TCRdb table keeps only in-frame clones and is missing some. The table records a few hundred thousand clones, about 90% of them present only once. The material sequenced was peripheral blood. The source of these receptors is a woman in her thirties with COVID-19, enrolled during active disease.

CDR3 loop: CASSSYGVGGEQFF. Here the CDR3 DNA reads TGTGCCAGCAGCTCATACGGTGTAGGGGGTGAGCAGTTCTTC. The chain couples TRBV7-8 to TRBJ2-1; a possible D gene is TRBD1 (6 bases). Germline V gene lookup returns CDR1 SGHVS and CDR2 FQNEAQ. V shed 4 bases and J shed 9 bases, with 16 bases lying between them. The CDR3 contains 14 residues. Supplemented by reference TRBV7-8 and TRBJ2-1, the full variable domain reads GAGVSQSPRYKVAKRGQDVALRCDPISGHVSLFWYQQALGQGPEFLTYFQNEAQLDKSGLPSDRFFAERPEGSVSTLKIQRTQQEDSAVYLCASSSYGVGGEQFFGPGTRLTVL.

V usage is TRBV7-8 and J usage is TRBJ2-2; D perhaps matches TRBD2 (6 bases). The V and J ends lost 6 bases and 4 bases respectively, with 9 bases between them. The CDR3 has 13 residues. The germline V gene encodes CDR1 SGHVS and CDR2 FQNEAQ. The CDR3 sequence is CASRGGSTGELFF. The CDR3 DNA follows: TGTGCCAGCAGGGGAGGTTCCACCGGGGAGCTGTTTTTT. The full variable domain, its missing parts supplied by reference TRBV7-8 and TRBJ2-2, is GAGVSQSPRYKVAKRGQDVALRCDPISGHVSLFWYQQALGQGPEFLTYFQNEAQLDKSGLPSDRFFAERPEGSVSTLKIQRTQQEDSAVYLCASRGGSTGELFFGEGSRLTVL.

The gene calls are TRBV10-3 and TRBJ2-2; 9 bases agree with TRBD1. Per germline, CDR1 ENHRY and CDR2 SYGVKD. This CDR3 contains 16 residues. Trimming cost V 4 bases and J 2 bases; bases outside gene matches: 5. The CDR3 sequence: CAISGGTGTNTGELFF. The CDR3 DNA sequence: TGTGCCATCAGTGGGGGGACAGGGACCAACACCGGGGAGCTGTTTTTT.

Details on this clone: This CDR3 is also generated by other DNA sequences in the sample. The J gene is TRBJ1-1, the V gene TRBV10-3, with a tentative D call TRBD1 (6 bases). The CDR3 spans 13 residues. Trimming removed 3 bases from V and 4 bases from J, with 9 bases in between. Germline V gene sequence: CDR1 ENHRY, CDR2 SYGVKD. CDR3 sequence (DNA): TGTGCCATCAGTGAACAGGGTGGCACTGAAGCTTTCTTT. Translating it yields CAISEQGGTEAFF.

The genes are TRBV6-5 and TRBJ2-7; 8 bases map to TRBD2. The CDR3 sequence is 13 residues long. V shed 8 bases and J 5 bases; nucleotides not matched to a gene: 8. The germline V gene encodes CDR1 MNHEY and CDR2 SVGAGI. The CDR3 spells CASESSGRDEQYV. DNA of the CDR3: TGTGCCAGCGAAAGCAGCGGGAGAGACGAGCAGTACGTC.

J is TRBJ2-3 and V is TRBV15; no clear D gene. Trimming stripped 4 bases from V and 0 bases from J, with 11 bases between. The length of the CDR3 is 15 residues. The V gene's germline CDR1 is LNHNV and CDR2 YYDKDF (reference sequence). CDR3 amino acids: CATSNSRQSTDTQYF. The CDR3 DNA reads TGTGCCACCAGCAACAGTAGACAAAGCACAGATACGCAGTATTTT.

The genes are TRBV29-1 and TRBJ1-5, with no clear D. The CDR3 spans 23 residues. Trimming pared 0 bases from V and 0 bases from J, leaving 33 bases between. Germline assignment: CDR1 SQVTM and CDR2 ANQGSEA. CDR3: CSVEDFPVGGYPIKYYSNQPQHF. The CDR3 bases are TGCAGCGTTGAAGATTTCCCCGTCGGAGGATATCCGATCAAATACTATAGCAATCAGCCCCAGCATTTT.

The rearrangement links TRBV5-6 to TRBJ1-4; D uncertain. Germline CDR1 and CDR2: SGHDT and YYEEEE. CDR3 length: 17 amino acids. V shed 4 bases and J shed 4 bases, with 20 bases lying between them. As DNA, the CDR3 is TGTGCCAGCAGCCCCGATCCCCGCCAGGCACTTAATGAAAAACTGTTTTTT. Residues: CASSPDPRQALNEKLFF.

The chain has TRBV7-2 and TRBJ2-3; no firm D call. The CDR3 has 15 residues. Looked up from germline, CDR1 is SGHTA and CDR2 is FQGNSA. The V gene lost 4 bases and the J gene lost 1 base, with 12 bases spanning the gap. CDR3 bases: TGTGCCAGCAGCTCGACACCGGCGCGCACAGATACGCAGTATTTT. This codes for CASSSTPARTDTQYF.

The J gene is TRBJ1-1, the V gene TRBV7-2, with 7 bases identical to TRBD1. The length of the CDR3 is 13 residues. V lost 10 bases to trimming and J lost 1 base; unmatched junction nucleotides: 6. From germline, CDR1 is SGHTA and CDR2 FQGNSA. The CDR3 region has the DNA TGTGCCACCGCAGGGACAGCGAACACTGAAGCTTTCTTT. It translates to CATAGTANTEAFF.

The rearrangement links TRBV4-3 to TRBJ2-3; 12 nucleotides match TRBD2. Trimming removed 0 bases from V and 3 bases from J; junction bases left unmatched: 4. This CDR3 has 17 amino acids. Per germline, CDR1 LGHNA and CDR2 YSLEER. The chain's CDR3 is CASSQDLAGGPTDTQYF. The CDR3 bases are TGCGCCAGCAGCCAAGACCTAGCGGGAGGGCCTACAGATACGCAGTATTTT.

The V and J genes are TRBV5-6 and TRBJ1-4; tentatively, D is TRBD1 (6 bases). Trimming shortened V by 2 bases and J by 5 bases, and 13 bases separated the two germline ends. CDR1 is SGHDT, CDR2 YYEEEE, per germline. This CDR3 is built from 15 residues. The CDR3 loop is CASSFSTGLNEKLFF. The CDR3 DNA reads TGTGCCAGCAGCTTTTCGACAGGTTTGAATGAAAAACTGTTTTTT.

The V and J genes are TRBV19 and TRBJ2-7; D is perhaps TRBD2 (5 bases). This CDR3 contains 13 residues. Germline V gives CDR1 LNHDA, CDR2 SQIVND (reference sequence). Trimming took off 4 bases at V and 0 bases at J, with 7 bases between the two ends. This CDR3 reads CASSTDFSYEQYF. The CDR3 region has the DNA TGTGCCAGTAGTACGGACTTCTCCTACGAGCAGTACTTC.

The chain employs TRBV9 and TRBJ2-5, with 7 bases that match TRBD2. The CDR3 covers 14 residues. J was trimmed by 5 bases and V by 8 bases; bases with no gene match: 12. Germline V CDR1 and CDR2: SGDLS, YYNGEE. CDR3 sequence (DNA): TGTGCCAGTTGGAGCGGGATAAGAGGGGAGACCCAGTACTTC. Encoded protein: CASWSGIRGETQYF.

The genes are TRBV19 and TRBJ1-2; TRBD1 is a possible D gene (5 bases). Germline CDR1 is LNHDA and CDR2 is SQIVND (reference sequence). The CDR3 length is 14 residues. V gave up 5 bases and J gave up 4 bases, with 14 bases separating them. CDR3 in amino acids: CASSRGRERYGYTF. The CDR3 region has the DNA TGTGCCAGTAGTCGGGGGAGGGAACGCTATGGCTACACCTTC.

The chain joins TRBV5-1 to TRBJ2-5; D is perhaps TRBD1 (6 bases). V dropped 4 bases and J dropped 2 bases, with 12 bases sitting between them. Germline V lookup: CDR1 SGHRS, CDR2 YFSETQ. The CDR3 totals 14 residues. CDR3 sequence reads: CASSTEGVQETQYF. The DNA for the CDR3 is TGCGCCAGCAGCACCGAGGGGGTGCAAGAGACCCAGTACTTC.

V and J are TRBV7-6 and TRBJ2-1; D call uncertain. The CDR3 has 12 amino acids. Germline CDR1 and CDR2: SGHVS and FNYEAQ. The ends were cut back, 2 bases at V and 9 bases at J, with 8 bases in the middle. The CDR3 here is CASSLSGREQFF. The CDR3, as DNA: TGTGCCAGCAGCTTATCAGGTCGTGAGCAGTTCTTC.

CDR3 in amino acids: CSVRGDRDYYGYTF. The DNA of the CDR3 is TGCAGCGTTCGTGGGGACAGGGACTACTATGGCTACACCTTC. V is TRBV29-1 and J is TRBJ1-2; TRBD1 agrees at 9 bases. Germline assignment: CDR1 SQVTM and CDR2 ANQGSEA. V lost 5 bases and J lost 3; bases outside the gene matches: 7. CDR3 length equals 14 residues.